This T cell receptor (beta chain) was captured in a study of shared clonotypes between healthy human individuals. Overall study context: Per donor, CD8 memory used one plate, CD8 naive used two, CD4 memory used three and CD4 naive used three.

Measured with immunoSEQ multiplex PCR; TCRdb has only the in-frame clones, and not every one. This sample has 2 million to 3 million clones, with around nine tenths found just once. In regard to this clone: The junction departs from germline at one end; a sequencing error may be responsible.

This clonotype originated in a man aged 18 to 30 in good health. The sequenced material came from naive CD4+ T cells sorted from blood. Regarding subset: CD45RA+ positively selected.

CDR3 nucleotide sequence: TGTGCCAGCAGCGTCCGGGACAGGTTCGACTTC. Translated, it gives CASSVRDRFDF. V is TRBV2 and J is TRBJ2-7, with 8 bases identical to TRBD1. Germline CDR1 reads SNHLY; CDR2 reads FYNNEI. CDR3 length: 11 residues.